Below are 14 T cell receptor beta chains sequenced from a single sample in a study of T cells after yellow fever vaccination. Via MiXCR, TCRdb re-called the 5' RACE reads, giving one row per CDR3 protein. Of about 340,000 distinct CDR3 sequences in the sample, roughly 4.3% are singletons; the top ten hold approximately 24%. This sample comprised PBMCs, obtained 5 days after the yellow fever booster vaccination. Receptor source: a young man who received the YFV17D yellow fever vaccine.

This chain connects TRBV25-1 to TRBJ2-2; 7 bases align to TRBD2. CDR3 length: 16 amino acids. Germline trimming cut 3 bases from V and 7 bases from J; bases unmatched to any gene: 11. CDR1 and CDR2 from the germline V gene are MGHDK and SYGVNS. The CDR3 DNA follows: TGTGCCAGCAGTGATCCCTCAGCCGGGGGGTTCGGGGAGCTGTTTTTT. This gives the protein CASSDPSAGGFGELFF.

This clonotype was counted a few times. The chain couples TRBV5-1 to TRBJ2-3; D is undetermined. CDR1 and CDR2 (germline): SGHRS, YFSETQ. The V and J ends lost 0 bases and 0 bases respectively, with 8 bases between them. The CDR3 runs to 15 residues. CDR3 amino acids: CASSLELGSTDTQYF. In DNA form, the CDR3 reads TGCGCCAGCAGCTTGGAGTTGGGGAGCACAGATACGCAGTATTTT.

The table lists this clonotype with a few counts. J is TRBJ1-4 and V is TRBV27; the D is unclear. Deletions cut 4 bases from V and 4 bases from J, with 13 bases between. Germline V gene data show CDR1 as MNHEY and CDR2 as SMNVEV (reference sequence). This CDR3 contains 15 residues. This CDR3 reads CASSSLGGSNEKLFF. The CDR3 nucleotides are TGTGCCAGCAGTTCCCTCGGCGGAAGTAATGAAAAACTGTTTTTT.

J is TRBJ1-6 and V is TRBV4-1, with a weak D call TRBD1 (6 bases). Deletions cut 7 bases from V and 10 bases from J, with 23 bases between. The germline V gene has CDR1 MGHRA and CDR2 YSYEKL. The CDR3 spans 16 residues. CDR3 sequence: CASTLRDTLSRSPLHF. The CDR3 region has the DNA TGCGCCAGCACGCTTCGGGACACCCTCTCTCGGTCACCCCTCCACTTT.

This clonotype was seen many times. The chain couples TRBV11-2 to TRBJ2-5; D gene uncertain. V was trimmed by 2 bases and J by 4 bases, leaving 8 bases between them. There are 13 residues in the CDR3. Germline V gene lookup returns CDR1 SGHAT and CDR2 FQNNGV. The CDR3 is CASSLRYTETQYF. In nucleotides, the CDR3 is TGTGCCAGCAGCTTACGCTATACAGAGACCCAGTACTTC. Looking up the rest from reference TRBV11-2 and TRBJ2-5 gives the full variable domain: EAGVAQSPRYKIIEKRQSVAFWCNPISGHATLYWYQQILGQGPKLLIQFQNNGVVDDSQLPKDRFSAERLKGVDSTLKIQPAKLEDSAVYLCASSLRYTETQYFGPGTRLLVL.

The sample holds many counts of this clonotype. The rearrangement uses TRBV28 and TRBJ1-3; D call uncertain. This CDR3 comprises 15 residues. The V end was cut by 4 bases, the J end by 0 bases, with 10 bases between. Germline values: CDR1 MDHEN, CDR2 SYDVKM. CDR3 bases: TGTGCCAGCAGTTCCCCTGGGGTCTCTGGAAACACCATATATTTT. Translated: CASSSPGVSGNTIYF. Full variable domain (outside the CDR3, taken from reference TRBV28 and TRBJ1-3): DVKVTQSSRYLVKRTGEKVFLECVQDMDHENMFWYRQDPGLGLRLIYFSYDVKMKEKGDIPEGYSVSREKKERFSLILESASTNQTSMYLCASSSPGVSGNTIYFGEGSWLTVV.

This clonotype was detected ten times or more. This sequence joins TRBV6-5 and TRBJ2-7; unclear D gene. The CDR3 runs 13 residues. V lost 2 bases to trimming and J lost 2 bases, with 7 bases between them. Germline CDR1 and CDR2: MNHEY and SVGAGI. CDR3 nucleotides: TGTGCCAGCAGTTACAAACAAACCTACGAGCAGTACTTC. Its translation is CASSYKQTYEQYF.

In its sample, this clonotype was seen many times. This chain's CDR3 is CASSYSVSDQPQHF. CDR3 DNA: TGTGCCAGCAGTTACTCAGTCTCCGATCAGCCCCAGCATTTT. The chain joins TRBV6-5 to TRBJ1-5; D is undetermined. CDR1 and CDR2 (germline): MNHEY, SVGAGI. The CDR3 is made up of 14 amino acids. V was shortened by 0 bases and J by 5 bases, with 8 bases between the two germline ends.

This clonotype occurred many times. The rearrangement uses TRBV9 and TRBJ1-1, with TRBD1 as a possible D gene (6 bases). Looked up from germline, CDR1 is SGDLS and CDR2 is YYNGEE. V was cut by 4 bases and J by 1 base, with 23 bases left in between. The CDR3 extends over 18 amino acids. The CDR3 loop is CASSPKVGDIPTNTEAFF. The CDR3 DNA follows: TGTGCCAGCAGCCCTAAGGTGGGGGACATCCCCACGAACACTGAAGCTTTCTTT. Looking up the rest from reference TRBV9 and TRBJ1-1 gives the full variable domain: DSGVTQTPKHLITATGQRVTLRCSPRSGDLSVYWYQQSLDQGLQFLIQYYNGEERAKGNILERFSAQQFPDLHSELNLSSLELGDSALYFCASSPKVGDIPTNTEAFFGQGTRLTVV.

This clonotype has just a few counts. This sequence joins TRBV5-4 and TRBJ2-2; no clear D. In germline, CDR1 is SGHNT, CDR2 YYREEE (reference sequence). This CDR3 has 14 residues. V was trimmed by 2 bases and J by 3 bases, leaving 8 bases between them. The CDR3 sequence is CASSLPPYTGELFF. The CDR3 DNA reads as TGTGCCAGCAGCTTACCTCCCTACACCGGGGAGCTGTTTTTT.

V gene TRBV5-1 combines with J gene TRBJ1-6, with D possibly being TRBD1 (6 bases). Germline V gene data show CDR1 as SGHRS and CDR2 as YFSETQ. This CDR3 spans 14 amino acids. Trimming removed 1 base from V and 10 bases from J, with 12 bases in between. The CDR3 spells CASSLLGRGSPLHF. The DNA of the CDR3 is TGCGCCAGCAGCTTGTTGGGCAGGGGATCACCCCTCCACTTT. Full variable domain (outside the CDR3, taken from reference TRBV5-1 and TRBJ1-6): KAGVTQTPRYLIKTRGQQVTLSCSPISGHRSVSWYQQTPGQGLQFLFEYFSETQRNKGNFPGRFSGRQFSNSRSEMNVSTLELGDSALYLCASSLLGRGSPLHFGNGTRLTVT.

This clonotype was seen a handful of times. The chain joins TRBV9 to TRBJ2-2; tentatively, D is TRBD1 (5 bases). The CDR3 is 14 residues long. Trimming took 5 bases from V and 4 from J, leaving 12 bases between them. The germline V gene encodes CDR1 SGDLS and CDR2 YYNGEE. In nucleotides, the CDR3 is TGTGCCAGCAGGGGTCAGGGATCCACCGGGGAGCTGTTTTTT. Protein: CASRGQGSTGELFF.

A word on this clonotype: A much larger clone is a single base away; this may be a read error. As the CDR3 is not closed by the conserved phenylalanine or tryptophan, this likely results from a read error. The chain employs TRBV29-1 and TRBJ2-1; 7 bases map to TRBD2. The V and J ends lost 6 bases and 8 bases, in that order; junction bases with no gene match: 10. Germline V gene lookup returns CDR1 SQVTM and CDR2 ANQGSEA. This CDR3 is built from 13 residues. This CDR3 is CSVSPLTSYEQFL. CDR3 nucleotides: TGCAGCGTCTCCCCGCTGACTAGCTATGAGCAGTTCCTC.

This clonotype was observed many times. The chain joins TRBV20-1 to TRBJ2-1; 7 nucleotides agree with TRBD2. CDR1 DFQATT and CDR2 SNEGSKA come from the germline V gene (reference sequence). Losses at the gene ends were 2 bases for V and 6 bases for J; bases not matched to a gene: 4. This CDR3 has 13 residues. The CDR3 sequence: CSARLAVRNEQFF. The CDR3 bases are TGCAGTGCTAGACTAGCGGTTCGCAATGAGCAGTTCTTC.